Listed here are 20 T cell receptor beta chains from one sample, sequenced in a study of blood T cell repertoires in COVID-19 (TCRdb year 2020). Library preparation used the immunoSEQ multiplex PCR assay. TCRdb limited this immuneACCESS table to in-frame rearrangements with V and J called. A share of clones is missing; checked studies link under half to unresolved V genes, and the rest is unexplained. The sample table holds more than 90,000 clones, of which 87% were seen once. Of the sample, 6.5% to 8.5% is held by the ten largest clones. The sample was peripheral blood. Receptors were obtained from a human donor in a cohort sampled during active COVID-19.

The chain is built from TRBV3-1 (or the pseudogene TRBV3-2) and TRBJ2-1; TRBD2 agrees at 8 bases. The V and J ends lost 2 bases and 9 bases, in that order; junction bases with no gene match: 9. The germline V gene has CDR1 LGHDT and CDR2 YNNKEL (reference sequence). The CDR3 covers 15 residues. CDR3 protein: CASSQLSGSGVEQFF. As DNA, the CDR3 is TGTGCCAGCAGCCAACTCAGCGGGAGTGGTGTTGAGCAGTTCTTC.

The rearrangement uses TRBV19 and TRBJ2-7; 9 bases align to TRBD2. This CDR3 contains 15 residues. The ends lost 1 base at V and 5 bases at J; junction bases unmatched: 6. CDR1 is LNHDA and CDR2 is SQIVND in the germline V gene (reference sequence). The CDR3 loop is CASSIGARLADEQYF. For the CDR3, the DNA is TGTGCCAGTAGTATAGGAGCCCGACTAGCGGACGAGCAGTACTTC.

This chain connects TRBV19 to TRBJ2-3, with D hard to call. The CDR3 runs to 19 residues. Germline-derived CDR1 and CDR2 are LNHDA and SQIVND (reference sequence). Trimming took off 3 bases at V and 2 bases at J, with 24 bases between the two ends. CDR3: CASSIGRLRRRTTTDTQYF. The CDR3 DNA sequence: TGTGCCAGTAGTATTGGCCGTCTTCGGCGGCGAACAACCACAGATACGCAGTATTTT.

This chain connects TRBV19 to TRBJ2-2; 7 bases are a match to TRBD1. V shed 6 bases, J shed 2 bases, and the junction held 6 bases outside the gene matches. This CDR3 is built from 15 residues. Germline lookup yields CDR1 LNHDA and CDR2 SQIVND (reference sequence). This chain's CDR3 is CASRTGTVNTGELFF. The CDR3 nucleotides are TGTGCCAGTAGGACCGGGACAGTAAACACCGGGGAGCTGTTTTTT.

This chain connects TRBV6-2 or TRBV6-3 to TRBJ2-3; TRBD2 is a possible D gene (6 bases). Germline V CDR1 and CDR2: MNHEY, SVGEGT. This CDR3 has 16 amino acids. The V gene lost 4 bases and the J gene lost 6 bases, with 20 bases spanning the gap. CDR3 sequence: CASSSPRAAREDTQYF. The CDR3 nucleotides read TGTGCCAGCAGTTCCCCTCGGGCGGCCCGGGAGGATACGCAGTATTTT.

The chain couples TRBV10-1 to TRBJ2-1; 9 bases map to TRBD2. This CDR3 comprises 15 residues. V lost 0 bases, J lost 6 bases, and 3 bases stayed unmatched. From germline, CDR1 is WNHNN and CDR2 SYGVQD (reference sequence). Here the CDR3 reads CASSESRLAVNEQFF. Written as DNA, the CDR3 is TGCGCCAGCAGTGAGTCGAGACTAGCGGTCAATGAGCAGTTCTTC.

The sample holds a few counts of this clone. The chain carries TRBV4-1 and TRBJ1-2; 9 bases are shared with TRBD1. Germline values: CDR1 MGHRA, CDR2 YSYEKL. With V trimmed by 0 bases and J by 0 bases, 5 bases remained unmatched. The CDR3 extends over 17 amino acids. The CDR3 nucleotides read TGCGCCAGCAGCCAAGAACAGGGGGCTAAACCTAACTATGGCTACACCTTC. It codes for CASSQEQGAKPNYGYTF.

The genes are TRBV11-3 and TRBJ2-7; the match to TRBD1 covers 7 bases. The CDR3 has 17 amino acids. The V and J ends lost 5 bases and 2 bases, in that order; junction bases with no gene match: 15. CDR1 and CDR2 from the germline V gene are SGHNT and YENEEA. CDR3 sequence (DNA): TGTGCCAGCAGCCCGCGAAAGGACAGGATCGGGACCTACGAGCAGTACTTC. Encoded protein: CASSPRKDRIGTYEQYF.

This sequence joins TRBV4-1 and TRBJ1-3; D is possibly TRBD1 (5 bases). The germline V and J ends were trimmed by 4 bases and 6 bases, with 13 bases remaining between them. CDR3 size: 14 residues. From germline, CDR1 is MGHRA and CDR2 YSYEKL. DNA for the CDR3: TGCGCCAGCAGCCCCAGGGTTAGTCCAAACACCATATATTTT. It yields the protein CASSPRVSPNTIYF.

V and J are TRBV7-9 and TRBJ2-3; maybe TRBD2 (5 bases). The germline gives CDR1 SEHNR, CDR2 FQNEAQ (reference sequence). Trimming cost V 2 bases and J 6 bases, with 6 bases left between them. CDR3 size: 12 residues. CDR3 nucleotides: TGTGCCAGCAGCTTAAGGGAGGATACGCAGTATTTT. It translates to CASSLREDTQYF. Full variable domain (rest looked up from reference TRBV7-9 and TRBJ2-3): DTGVSQNPRHKITKRGQNVTFRCDPISEHNRLYWYRQTLGQGPEFLTYFQNEAQLEKSRLLSDRFSAERPKGSFSTLEIQRTEQGDSAMYLCASSLREDTQYFGPGTRLTVL.

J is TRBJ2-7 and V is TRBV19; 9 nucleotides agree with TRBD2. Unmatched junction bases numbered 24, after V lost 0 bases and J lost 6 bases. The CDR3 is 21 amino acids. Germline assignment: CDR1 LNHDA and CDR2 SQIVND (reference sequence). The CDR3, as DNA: TGTGCCAGTAGTATAGAGTTTACTATCCCGGGCAGGAGTAGCGGGAGTTTCGAGCAGTACTTC. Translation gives CASSIEFTIPGRSSGSFEQYF.

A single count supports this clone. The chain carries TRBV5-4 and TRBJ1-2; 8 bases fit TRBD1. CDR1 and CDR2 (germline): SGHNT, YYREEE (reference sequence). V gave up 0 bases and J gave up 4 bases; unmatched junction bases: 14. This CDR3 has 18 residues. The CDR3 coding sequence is TGTGCCAGCAGCTTGGATTTCTCCAGGACAGGGCCCTTCTATGGCTACACCTTC. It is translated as CASSLDFSRTGPFYGYTF.

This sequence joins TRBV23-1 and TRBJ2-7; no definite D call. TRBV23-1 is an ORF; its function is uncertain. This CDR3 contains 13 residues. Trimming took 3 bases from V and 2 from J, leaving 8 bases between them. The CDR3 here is CASSQPQPYEQYF. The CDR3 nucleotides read TGCGCCAGCAGTCAGCCACAGCCCTACGAGCAGTACTTC.

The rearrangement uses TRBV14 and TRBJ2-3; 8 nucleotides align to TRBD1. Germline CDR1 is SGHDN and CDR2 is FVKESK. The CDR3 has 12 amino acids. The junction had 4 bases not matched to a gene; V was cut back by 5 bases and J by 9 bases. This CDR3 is CASSVGQGTQYF. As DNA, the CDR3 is TGTGCCAGCAGCGTCGGACAGGGAACGCAGTATTTT.

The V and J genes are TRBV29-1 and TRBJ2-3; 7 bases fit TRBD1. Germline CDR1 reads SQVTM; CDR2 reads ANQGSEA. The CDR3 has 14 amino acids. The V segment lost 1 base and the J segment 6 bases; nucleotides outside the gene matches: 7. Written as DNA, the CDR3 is TGCAGCGTTGAAGGTCCACAGGGGACGGATACGCAGTATTTT. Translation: CSVEGPQGTDTQYF.

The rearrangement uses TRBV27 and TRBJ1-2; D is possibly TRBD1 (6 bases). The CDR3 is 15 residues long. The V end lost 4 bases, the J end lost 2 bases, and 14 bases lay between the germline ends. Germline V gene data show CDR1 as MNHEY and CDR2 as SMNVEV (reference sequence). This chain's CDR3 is CASSSPAGTNYGYTF. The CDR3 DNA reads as TGTGCCAGCAGTTCCCCCGCAGGGACAAACTATGGCTACACCTTC.

The CDR3 sequence: CASSDTPTSGRVGQFF. In DNA form, the CDR3 reads TGTGCCAGCAGTGACACCCCGACTAGCGGGAGGGTCGGGCAGTTCTTC. The chain uses TRBV6-4 and TRBJ2-1; 14 nucleotides match TRBD2. Germline V gene sequence: CDR1 MRHNA, CDR2 SNTAGT. CDR3 length equals 16 residues. The J segment lost 12 bases and the V segment lost 2 bases, leaving 9 bases of the junction unmatched.

In DNA form, the CDR3 reads TGCGCCAGCAGCCAACCCACACCCGGACAGGGGGTAAGAGACACTGAAGCTTTCTTT. Translated: CASSQPTPGQGVRDTEAFF. V is TRBV4-1 and J is TRBJ1-1; 10 nucleotides line up with TRBD1. Germline loops: CDR1 MGHRA, CDR2 YSYEKL. J gave up 3 bases and V 2 bases, and 15 bases lay outside the gene matches. The CDR3 sequence is 19 residues long.

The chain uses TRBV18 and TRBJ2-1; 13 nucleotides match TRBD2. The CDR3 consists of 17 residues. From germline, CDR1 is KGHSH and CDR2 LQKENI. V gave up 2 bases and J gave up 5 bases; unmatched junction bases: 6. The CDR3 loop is CASSPIYGTSGNNEQFF. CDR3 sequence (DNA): TGTGCCAGCTCACCAATATACGGGACTAGCGGGAACAATGAGCAGTTCTTC.

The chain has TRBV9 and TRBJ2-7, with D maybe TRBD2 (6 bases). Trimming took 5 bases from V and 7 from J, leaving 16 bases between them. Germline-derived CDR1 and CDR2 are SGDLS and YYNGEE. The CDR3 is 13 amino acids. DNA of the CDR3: TGTGCCAGCAGTGTTTCGGAGGGCTTGGAGCAGTACTTC. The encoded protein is CASSVSEGLEQYF.